The 16 T cell receptor beta chains below come from one sample, sequenced in a study of response to subunit inactivated influenza vaccine. TCRdb independently ran MiXCR on the RT-PCR reads; one entry per CDR3 protein. The sample lists more than 250,000 distinct CDR3 sequences, less than 25% occurring once. The sequencing used PBMCs from blood, collected about 19 months after vaccination. The receptors here all came from a man between 50 and 70 years old who received an inactivated influenza vaccine.

This clonotype was found a few times. The rearrangement joins TRBV9 to TRBJ2-1; no firm D call. The length of the CDR3 is 14 residues. CDR1 SGDLS and CDR2 YYNGEE come from the germline V gene. V dropped 0 bases and J dropped 6 bases, with 10 bases sitting between them. The chain's CDR3 is CASSVDGSINEQFF. Written as DNA, the CDR3 is TGTGCCAGCAGCGTAGATGGGTCCATCAATGAGCAGTTCTTC.

The CDR3 nucleotides read TGTGCCAGCAGCCGAAACATAGGGACAGGCTACGAGCAGTACTTC. Translation gives CASSRNIGTGYEQYF. The chain couples TRBV3-1 to TRBJ2-7; TRBD1 matches at 8 bases. Trimming removed 4 bases from V and 3 bases from J; junction bases left unmatched: 8. This CDR3 spans 15 amino acids. Per germline, CDR1 LGHDT and CDR2 YNNKEL (reference sequence).

Note on this clonotype: The CDR3 carries no conserved terminal phenylalanine or tryptophan, so it likely arises from a read error. The J gene is TRBJ2-7, the V gene TRBV10-1, with a possible D match to TRBD1 (6 bases). Trimming pared 4 bases from V and 0 bases from J, leaving 10 bases between. Germline values: CDR1 WNHNN, CDR2 SYGVQD (reference sequence). CDR3 length: 14 residues. The chain's CDR3 is CASSAGDLSYEQYS. The CDR3, as DNA: TGCGCCAGCAGTGCAGGGGATCTCTCCTACGAGCAGTACTCC.

The chain has TRBV6-2 or TRBV6-3 and TRBJ1-5; D is unclear. The CDR3 sequence is 13 residues long. Looked up from germline, CDR1 is MNHEY and CDR2 is SVGEGT. Trimming removed 6 bases from V and 0 bases from J, with 6 bases in between. CDR3 DNA: TGTGCCAGCAGCGAACATAGCAATCAGCCCCAGCATTTT. Its translation is CASSEHSNQPQHF.

There are many counts of this clonotype. V gene TRBV29-1 combines with J gene TRBJ1-3, with a tentative D call TRBD1 (5 bases). The CDR3 runs 14 residues. Between the trimmed V and J ends, which lost 4 bases and 0 bases, there was a span of 10 bases. Germline CDR1 is SQVTM and CDR2 is ANQGSEA. CDR3 nucleotide sequence: TGCAGCGTTGCCCGCAGGGTCTCTGGAAACACCATATATTTT. Its translation: CSVARRVSGNTIYF.

V usage is TRBV6-5 and J usage is TRBJ2-1; tentative D call: TRBD2 (5 bases). Germline CDR1 is MNHEY and CDR2 is SVGAGI. Trimming cost V 10 bases and J 9 bases, with 13 bases left between them. CDR3 size: 11 residues. The CDR3 spells CATSIRGEQFF. The CDR3 DNA is TGTGCCACTTCTATCCGGGGTGAGCAGTTCTTC.

The rearrangement uses TRBV24-1 and TRBJ2-1, with D unresolved. Deletions cut 2 bases from V and 7 bases from J, with 8 bases between. CDR3 size: 13 residues. Germline V gene data show CDR1 as KGHDR and CDR2 as SFDVKD. The CDR3 bases are TGTGCCACCAGTGATTCCCCTAGGAATGAGCAGTTCTTC. Its translation is CATSDSPRNEQFF.

The chain links TRBV20-1 to TRBJ2-1, with TRBD2 matching 8 bases. V dropped 6 bases and J dropped 3; count of bases not matched to a gene: 13. CDR1 is DFQATT, CDR2 SNEGSKA, per germline (reference sequence). This CDR3 is built from 16 residues. This chain's CDR3 is CSAQPTSGRSYNEQFF. DNA of the CDR3: TGCAGTGCCCAGCCTACAAGCGGGAGAAGCTACAATGAGCAGTTCTTC.

The chain combines TRBV20-1 with TRBJ2-3, with 9 bases that match TRBD2. Germline loops: CDR1 DFQATT, CDR2 SNEGSKA (reference sequence). With 4 bases clipped from V and 4 bases from J, the junction kept 9 bases outside the gene matches. This CDR3 region has 15 residues. The CDR3 protein is CSAIRTSEAADTQYF. In DNA form, the CDR3 reads TGCAGTGCTATTCGGACTAGCGAGGCGGCAGATACGCAGTATTTT.

This clonotype was seen a few times. CDR3 protein: CASSLGGPSEQAFF. In DNA, the CDR3 is TGTGCCAGCAGTTTAGGTGGGCCATCCGAGCAAGCTTTCTTT. This chain links TRBV12-3 or TRBV12-4 with TRBJ1-1; D is unclear. The CDR3 is 14 residues long. V was cut by 1 base and J by 9 bases, with 15 bases left in between.

The chain combines TRBV4-3 with TRBJ1-4, with a weak D call TRBD1 (6 bases). The CDR3 loop spans 15 amino acids. CDR1 and CDR2 from the germline V gene are LGHNA and YSLEER. V gave up 4 bases and J gave up 6 bases, with 15 bases separating them. The CDR3, as DNA: TGCGCCAGCAGCCCATGGGGGCAAGGTCATGAAAAACTGTTTTTT. Protein sequence: CASSPWGQGHEKLFF.

This clonotype was seen more than once but under ten times. V and J are TRBV28 and TRBJ2-5; perhaps D is TRBD1 or TRBD2 (5 bases each). The length of the CDR3 is 13 residues. Germline V gene sequence: CDR1 MDHEN, CDR2 SYDVKM. V was pared by 10 bases and J by 1 base, with 13 bases between. The CDR3 spells CATDRGTQETQYF. The CDR3 nucleotides read TGTGCCACCGATCGGGGCACCCAAGAGACCCAGTACTTC.

This clonotype was recorded once. Since a much larger clone is just one base distant, this may be a read error. CDR3 sequence reads: CASSDQGHRCNYGYTF. In nucleotides, the CDR3 is TGTGCCAGCAGTGATCAAGGACATAGGTGTAACTATGGCTACACCTTC. The V and J genes are TRBV25-1 and TRBJ1-2; a possible D gene is TRBD1 (5 bases). Trimming cost V 3 bases and J 1 base, with 15 bases left between them. The length of the CDR3 is 16 residues. Germline V lookup: CDR1 MGHDK, CDR2 SYGVNS.

This rearrangement joins TRBV7-9 to TRBJ2-5, with 7 bases lining up with TRBD1. This CDR3 contains 15 residues. Germline V CDR1 and CDR2: SEHNR, FQNEAQ (reference sequence). The V segment lost 4 bases and the J segment 4 bases; nucleotides outside the gene matches: 9. CDR3 in DNA: TGTGCCAGCAGCTACCGGGGACAGAGAATAGAGACCCAGTACTTC. This codes for CASSYRGQRIETQYF.

This clonotype turned up a few times. The gene calls are TRBV3-1 and TRBJ2-2; D unresolved. Germline assignment: CDR1 LGHDT and CDR2 YNNKEL (reference sequence). Trimming took off 1 base at V and 1 base at J, with 7 bases between the two ends. The CDR3 is 15 amino acids. DNA for the CDR3: TGTGCCAGCAGCCAAGTCCCGAGGAACACCGGGGAGCTGTTTTTT. Translated, it gives CASSQVPRNTGELFF.

This clonotype was seen repeatedly, ten times or more. This chain uses TRBV29-1 with TRBJ2-6; D gene unclear. This CDR3 comprises 12 residues. Germline V gives CDR1 SQVTM, CDR2 ANQGSEA. Trimming took 6 bases from V and 0 from J, leaving 3 bases between them. Written as DNA, the CDR3 is TGCAGCGTGAACTCTGGGGCCAACGTCCTGACTTTC. Translating it yields CSVNSGANVLTF.